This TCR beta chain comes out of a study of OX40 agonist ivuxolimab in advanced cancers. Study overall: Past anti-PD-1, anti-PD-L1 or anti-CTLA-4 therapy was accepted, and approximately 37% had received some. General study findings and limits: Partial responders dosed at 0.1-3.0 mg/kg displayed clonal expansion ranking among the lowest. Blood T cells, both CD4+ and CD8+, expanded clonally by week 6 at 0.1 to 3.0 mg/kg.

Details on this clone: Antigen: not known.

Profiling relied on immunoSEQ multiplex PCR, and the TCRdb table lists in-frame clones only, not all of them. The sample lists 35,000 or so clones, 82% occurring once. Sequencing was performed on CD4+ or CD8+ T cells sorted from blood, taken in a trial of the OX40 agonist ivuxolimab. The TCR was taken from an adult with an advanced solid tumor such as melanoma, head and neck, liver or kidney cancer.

The CDR3 DNA sequence: TGTGCCAGCTCAGGGGGACTGCAAGAGACCCAGTACTTC. Translated: CASSGGLQETQYF. The rearrangement links TRBV18 to TRBJ2-5, with D possibly matching TRBD2 (6 bases). The CDR3 contains 13 residues. The germline V gene encodes CDR1 KGHSH and CDR2 LQKENI. V gave up 5 bases and J gave up 2 bases, with 9 bases separating them.